This is a list of T cell receptor beta chains from one sample in a study of blood T cell repertoires in COVID-19. Method: immunoSEQ multiplex PCR; TCRdb's copy keeps in-frame clones and lacks some. The sample shows about 180,000 clones, about 81% of them seen only once. The sample was peripheral blood. These receptors originate from a woman older than 75 with COVID-19, enrolled during active disease. The CDR3 runs from the conserved cysteine through the conserved F or W. The D gene is left open where the match is weak. Rows may omit the clone size; those that give it use once, few, many or a size class.

V gene: TRBV6-5
clone size: few
D gene: -
J gene: TRBJ1-5
CDR3 DNA: TGTGCCAGCAGTTTCCACCAGGGTAATCAGCCCCAGCATTTT
CDR3 protein: CASSFHQGNQPQHF

V gene: TRBV3-1/TRBV3-2
clone size: once
D gene: TRBD1
J gene: TRBJ2-7
CDR3 DNA: TGTGCCAGCAGCCAATTGACAGGGGGCTACGAGCAGTACTTC
CDR3 protein: CASSQLTGGYEQYF

V gene: TRBV11-1
clone size: once
D gene: -
J gene: TRBJ2-7
CDR3 DNA: TGTGCCAGCAGCCGACAAAGCCACCCCTACGAGCAGTACTTC
CDR3 protein: CASSRQSHPYEQYF

V gene: TRBV9
clone size: once
D gene: -
J gene: TRBJ1-1
CDR3 DNA: TGTGCCAGCAGCGTAGCGGGGGGGGCCACTGAAGCTTTCTTT
CDR3 protein: CASSVAGGATEAFF

V gene: TRBV9
clone size: -
D gene: TRBD2
J gene: TRBJ2-5
CDR3 DNA: TGTGCCAGCAGCGTAGGCTTAGGACTAGCGGGAGAGAAGGAGACCCAGTACTTC
CDR3 protein: CASSVGLGLAGEKETQYF

V gene: TRBV9
clone size: -
D gene: TRBD2
J gene: TRBJ2-1
CDR3 DNA: TGTGCCAGCAGCGTAGGGGATAGCGGGACCTACAATGAGCAGTTCTTC
CDR3 protein: CASSVGDSGTYNEQFF

V gene: TRBV7-9
clone size: -
D gene: -
J gene: TRBJ2-7
CDR3 DNA: TGTGCCAGCAGCTGGGGGGTCGACGAGCAGTACTTC
CDR3 protein: CASSWGVDEQYF

V gene: TRBV18
clone size: -
D gene: -
J gene: TRBJ2-3
CDR3 DNA: TGTGCCAGCTCACCACCTCTAGGGGATACAGATACGCAGTATTTT
CDR3 protein: CASSPPLGDTDTQYF

V gene: TRBV18
clone size: -
D gene: TRBD2
J gene: TRBJ2-2
CDR3 DNA: TGTGCCAGCTCACCGACAACGACTAGCCGATACACCGGGGAGCTGTTTTTT
CDR3 protein: CASSPTTTSRYTGELFF

V gene: TRBV5-6
clone size: -
D gene: TRBD1
J gene: TRBJ1-2
CDR3 DNA: TGTGCCAGCAGATCGACCGGGACAGGGGGAGTCCTTAACTATGGCTACACCTTC
CDR3 protein: CASRSTGTGGVLNYGYTF

V gene: TRBV27
clone size: once
D gene: TRBD2
J gene: TRBJ2-3
CDR3 DNA: TGTGCCAGCAGTTTCCGGGAGGCCTCAGATACGCAGTATTTT
CDR3 protein: CASSFREASDTQYF

V gene: TRBV15
clone size: -
D gene: TRBD1
J gene: TRBJ1-1
CDR3 DNA: TGTGCCACCAGCAGATCCTGGACAGGGGGCGTGCTTGAAGCTTTCTTT
CDR3 protein: CATSRSWTGGVLEAFF

V gene: TRBV7-8
clone size: few
D gene: TRBD2
J gene: TRBJ2-5
CDR3 DNA: TGTGCCAGCAGCTTAGGTCCGCCGCTAGCGGGAGAAGAGACCCAGTACTTC
CDR3 protein: CASSLGPPLAGEETQYF

V gene: TRBV29-1
clone size: -
D gene: TRBD1
J gene: TRBJ1-2
CDR3 DNA: TGCAGCGATACAGGGGGCGAAAACTATGGCTACACCTTC
CDR3 protein: CSDTGGENYGYTF

V gene: TRBV6-5
clone size: -
D gene: TRBD2
J gene: TRBJ2-7
CDR3 DNA: TGTGCCAGCACCCCGGGACTAGCCAACGACGAGCAGTACTTC
CDR3 protein: CASTPGLANDEQYF

V gene: TRBV19
clone size: -
D gene: TRBD1
J gene: TRBJ2-1
CDR3 DNA: TGTGCCAGTAGTACACAAGGGACAGTGAATGAGCAGTTCTTC
CDR3 protein: CASSTQGTVNEQFF

V gene: TRBV7-6
clone size: -
D gene: TRBD1
J gene: TRBJ1-3
CDR3 DNA: TGTGCCAGCAGCTTACGACAGGGGCGCAGTGGAAACACCATATATTTT
CDR3 protein: CASSLRQGRSGNTIYF

V gene: TRBV7-8
clone size: -
D gene: -
J gene: TRBJ2-2
CDR3 DNA: TGTGCCAGCAGTGGGGACAAAGCGAACACCGGGGAGCTGTTTTTT
CDR3 protein: CASSGDKANTGELFF

V gene: TRBV18
clone size: -
D gene: TRBD1
J gene: TRBJ2-7
CDR3 DNA: TGTGCCAGCTCACCGACCCCCGGGACAGGGTCCTACGAGCAGTACTTC
CDR3 protein: CASSPTPGTGSYEQYF

V gene: TRBV5-6
clone size: -
D gene: TRBD1
J gene: TRBJ1-5
CDR3 DNA: TGTGCCAGCAGCATTCGCGGACAGGGAACCTATAGCAATCAGCCCCAGCATTTT
CDR3 protein: CASSIRGQGTYSNQPQHF

V gene: TRBV28
clone size: few
D gene: TRBD1
J gene: TRBJ2-3
CDR3 DNA: TGTGCCAGCAGCATAGGGCCTACAGGGGGCACAGATACGCAGTATTTT
CDR3 protein: CASSIGPTGGTDTQYF

V gene: TRBV7-2
clone size: -
D gene: -
J gene: TRBJ2-4
CDR3 DNA: TGTGCCAGCAGCTCAGGGGATGGCAAAAACATTCAGTACTTC
CDR3 protein: CASSSGDGKNIQYF

V gene: TRBV7-9
clone size: -
D gene: TRBD2
J gene: TRBJ2-3
CDR3 DNA: TGTGCCAGCAGCCTATTAGCGGGATTCAGCACAGATACGCAGTATTTT
CDR3 protein: CASSLLAGFSTDTQYF

V gene: TRBV10-3
clone size: -
D gene: -
J gene: TRBJ1-5
CDR3 DNA: TGTGCCATCCGTCGGGATTACAATCAGCCCCAGCATTTT
CDR3 protein: CAIRRDYNQPQHF

V gene: TRBV29-1
clone size: -
D gene: -
J gene: TRBJ1-1
CDR3 DNA: TGCAGCGTTCCAGGCCGTGAAGCTTTCTTT
CDR3 protein: CSVPGREAFF

V gene: TRBV7-9
clone size: -
D gene: TRBD1
J gene: TRBJ1-5
CDR3 DNA: TGTGCCAGCAGCTTACTCGGGGGGACAGGGACCAATCAGCCCCAGCATTTT
CDR3 protein: CASSLLGGTGTNQPQHF

V gene: TRBV11-2
clone size: -
D gene: TRBD2
J gene: TRBJ2-7
CDR3 DNA: TGTGCCAGCAGCTTATCTAGCGGGAGTGGATACGAGCAGTACTTC
CDR3 protein: CASSLSSGSGYEQYF

V gene: TRBV5-1
clone size: -
D gene: TRBD2
J gene: TRBJ2-1
CDR3 DNA: TGCGCCAGCAGCTTCTTAGGGACTAGCGGGAGTGAACACAATGAGCAGTTCTTC
CDR3 protein: CASSFLGTSGSEHNEQFF

V gene: TRBV5-6
clone size: -
D gene: TRBD1
J gene: TRBJ1-5
CDR3 DNA: TGTGCCAGCAGCTTGACGGGACAGGGGCGCCAGCCCCAGCATTTT
CDR3 protein: CASSLTGQGRQPQHF

V gene: TRBV28
clone size: -
D gene: -
J gene: TRBJ1-4
CDR3 DNA: TGTGCCAGCAGTTTACAGGACACTTATAATGAAAAACTGTTTTTT
CDR3 protein: CASSLQDTYNEKLFF